This T cell receptor (beta chain) was sequenced during a study of OX40 agonist ivuxolimab in advanced cancers. On the study more broadly: Averaging 60 years in age, with a range of about 23 to 85, the cohort was approximately 83% male. Past anti-PD-1, anti-PD-L1 or anti-CTLA-4 therapy was accepted, and 30% to 50% had received some. Three patients showed partial responses: one hepatocellular carcinoma and two cutaneous melanoma cases.

Trimming stripped 4 bases from V and 5 bases from J, with 18 bases between. The V gene's germline CDR1 is SGHNT and CDR2 YYREEE (reference sequence). This CDR3 is built from 15 residues. Measured with immunoSEQ multiplex PCR; TCRdb has only the in-frame clones, and not every one. Found here are 50,000 to 65,000 clones, around 80% of them singletons; the top ten hold about an eighth. The TCR sequence derives from an adult with an advanced solid tumor such as melanoma, head and neck, liver or kidney cancer. This sequence joins TRBV5-4 and TRBJ2-5; possible D gene TRBD2, 6 bases. Sequences were derived from CD4+ or CD8+ T cells sorted from blood, sampled in a trial of the OX40 agonist ivuxolimab. The CDR3 is CASSLPTGGVETQYF. The CDR3 nucleotides are TGTGCCAGCAGCCTGCCAACAGGCGGGGTCGAGACCCAGTACTTC. The whole variable domain, remainder taken from reference TRBV5-4 and TRBJ2-5, is ETGVTQSPTHLIKTRGQQVTLRCSSQSGHNTVSWYQQALGQGPQFIFQYYREEENGRGNFPPRFSGLQFPNYSSELNVNALELDDSALYLCASSLPTGGVETQYFGPGTRLLVL.